This T cell receptor beta chain emerged from a study of blood T cell repertoires in COVID-19. The table came from immunoSEQ multiplex PCR; TCRdb's copy has only in-frame clones and leaves some out. The profile covers around 700,000 clones, with 85% to 90% appearing a single time and roughly 0.25% taken by the ten largest. The CDR3 spans 14 residues. CDR1 SQVTM and CDR2 ANQGSEA come from the germline V gene. V shed 1 base and J shed 1 base, with 9 bases lying between them. The chain links TRBV29-1 to TRBJ2-3, with TRBD1 as a possible D gene (5 bases). This TCR derives from a woman aged 18 to 35 with acute or convalescent COVID-19. Sequenced sample: peripheral blood. DNA of the CDR3: TGCAGCGTTGAAGGACAGACACGCACAGATACGCAGTATTTT. Encoded protein: CSVEGQTRTDTQYF.